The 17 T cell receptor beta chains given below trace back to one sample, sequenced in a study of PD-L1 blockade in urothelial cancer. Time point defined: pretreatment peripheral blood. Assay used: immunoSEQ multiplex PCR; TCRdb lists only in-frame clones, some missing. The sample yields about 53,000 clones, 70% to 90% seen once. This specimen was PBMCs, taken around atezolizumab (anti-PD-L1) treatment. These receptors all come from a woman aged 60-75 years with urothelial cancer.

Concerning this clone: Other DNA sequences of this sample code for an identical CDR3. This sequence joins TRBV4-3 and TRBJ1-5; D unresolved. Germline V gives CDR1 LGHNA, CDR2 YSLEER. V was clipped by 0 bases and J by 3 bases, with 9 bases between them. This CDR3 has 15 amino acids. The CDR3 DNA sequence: TGCGCCAGCAGCCAAGATCGAGGGCCCAATCAGCCCCAGCATTTT. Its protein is CASSQDRGPNQPQHF.

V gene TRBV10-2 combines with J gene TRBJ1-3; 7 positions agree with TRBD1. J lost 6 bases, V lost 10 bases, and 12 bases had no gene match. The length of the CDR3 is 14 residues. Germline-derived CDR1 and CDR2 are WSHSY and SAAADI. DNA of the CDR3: TGCGCCACCCGAAAGGGGGCAAAAGAAAACACCATATATTTT. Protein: CATRKGAKENTIYF.

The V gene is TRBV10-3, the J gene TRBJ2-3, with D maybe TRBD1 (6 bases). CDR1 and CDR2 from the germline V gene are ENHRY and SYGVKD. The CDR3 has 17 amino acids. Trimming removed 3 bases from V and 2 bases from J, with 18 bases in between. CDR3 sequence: CAISDVAGTRYTDTQYF. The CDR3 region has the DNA TGTGCCATCAGTGACGTTGCCGGGACACGATACACAGATACGCAGTATTTT.

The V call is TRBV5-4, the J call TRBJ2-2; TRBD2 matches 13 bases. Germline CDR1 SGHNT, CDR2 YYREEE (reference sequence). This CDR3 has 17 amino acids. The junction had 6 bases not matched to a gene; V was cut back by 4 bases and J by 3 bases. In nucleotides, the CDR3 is TGTGCCAGCAGCCCTACTAGCGGGAGGGCCCACACCGGGGAGCTGTTTTTT. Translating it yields CASSPTSGRAHTGELFF.

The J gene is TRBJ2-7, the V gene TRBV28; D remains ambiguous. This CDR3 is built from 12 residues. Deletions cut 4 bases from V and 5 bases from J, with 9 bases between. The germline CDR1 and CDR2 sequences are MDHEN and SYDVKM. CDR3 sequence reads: CASSSTIHEQYF. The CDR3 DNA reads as TGTGCCAGCAGTTCCACAATTCACGAGCAGTACTTC.

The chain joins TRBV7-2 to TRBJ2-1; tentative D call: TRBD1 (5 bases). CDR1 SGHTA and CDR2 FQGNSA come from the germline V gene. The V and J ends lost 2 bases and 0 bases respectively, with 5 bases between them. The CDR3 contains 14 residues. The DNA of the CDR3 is TGTGCCAGCAGCTTAAGGGGCTCCTACAATGAGCAGTTCTTC. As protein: CASSLRGSYNEQFF.

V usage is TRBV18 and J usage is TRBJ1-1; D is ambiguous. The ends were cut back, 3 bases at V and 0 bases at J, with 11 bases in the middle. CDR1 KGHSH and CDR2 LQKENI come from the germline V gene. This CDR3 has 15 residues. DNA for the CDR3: TGTGCCAGCTCACCTACGAAACTTATGAACACTGAAGCTTTCTTT. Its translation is CASSPTKLMNTEAFF.

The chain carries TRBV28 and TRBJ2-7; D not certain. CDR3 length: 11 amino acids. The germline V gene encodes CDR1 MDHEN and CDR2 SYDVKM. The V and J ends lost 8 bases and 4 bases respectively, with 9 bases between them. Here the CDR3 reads CASAIRYEQYF. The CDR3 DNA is TGTGCCAGCGCGATTCGTTACGAGCAGTACTTC.

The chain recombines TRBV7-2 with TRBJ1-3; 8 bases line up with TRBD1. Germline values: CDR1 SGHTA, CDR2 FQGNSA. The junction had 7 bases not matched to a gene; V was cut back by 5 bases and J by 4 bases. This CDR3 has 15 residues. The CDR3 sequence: CASSPRQGRGNTIYF. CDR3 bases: TGTGCCAGCAGCCCGAGACAGGGGCGGGGAAACACCATATATTTT.

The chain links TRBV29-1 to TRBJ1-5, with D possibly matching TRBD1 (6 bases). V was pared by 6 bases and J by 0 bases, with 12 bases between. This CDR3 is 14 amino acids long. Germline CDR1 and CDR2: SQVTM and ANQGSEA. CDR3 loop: CSVRDNYSNQPQHF. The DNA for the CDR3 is TGCAGCGTGAGGGACAACTATAGCAATCAGCCCCAGCATTTT.

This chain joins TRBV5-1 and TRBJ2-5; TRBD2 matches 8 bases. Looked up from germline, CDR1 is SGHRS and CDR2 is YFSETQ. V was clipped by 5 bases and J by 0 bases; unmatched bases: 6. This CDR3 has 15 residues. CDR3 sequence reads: CASRETSVNQETQYF. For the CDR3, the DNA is TGCGCCAGCAGGGAGACTAGCGTAAACCAAGAGACCCAGTACTTC. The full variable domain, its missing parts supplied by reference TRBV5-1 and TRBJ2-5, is KAGVTQTPRYLIKTRGQQVTLSCSPISGHRSVSWYQQTPGQGLQFLFEYFSETQRNKGNFPGRFSGRQFSNSRSEMNVSTLELGDSALYLCASRETSVNQETQYFGPGTRLLVL.

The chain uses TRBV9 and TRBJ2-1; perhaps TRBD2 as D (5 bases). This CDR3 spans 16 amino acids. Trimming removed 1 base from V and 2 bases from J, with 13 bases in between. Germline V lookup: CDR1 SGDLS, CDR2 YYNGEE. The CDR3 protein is CASSVLGNGAYNEQFF. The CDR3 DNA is TGTGCCAGCAGCGTATTGGGGAACGGGGCCTACAATGAGCAGTTCTTC.

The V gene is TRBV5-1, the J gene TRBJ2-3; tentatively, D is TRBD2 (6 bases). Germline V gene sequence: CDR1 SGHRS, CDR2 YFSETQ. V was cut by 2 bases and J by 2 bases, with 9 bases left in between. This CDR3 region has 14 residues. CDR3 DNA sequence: TGCGCCAGCAGCTTCGGGGGAGTCACAGATACGCAGTATTTT. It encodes CASSFGGVTDTQYF.

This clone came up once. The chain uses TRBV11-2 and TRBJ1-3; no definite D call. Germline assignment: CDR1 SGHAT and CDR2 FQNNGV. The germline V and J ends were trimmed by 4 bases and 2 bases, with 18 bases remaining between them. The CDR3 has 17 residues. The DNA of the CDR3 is TGTGCCAGCAGCTGGTGGGCGGAGGTAGAACCTGGAAACACCATATATTTT. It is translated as CASSWWAEVEPGNTIYF.

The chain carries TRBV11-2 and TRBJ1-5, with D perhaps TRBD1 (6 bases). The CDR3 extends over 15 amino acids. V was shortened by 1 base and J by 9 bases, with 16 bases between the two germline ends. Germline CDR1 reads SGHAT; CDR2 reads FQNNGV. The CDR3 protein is CASSLVAAGEGPQHF. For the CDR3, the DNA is TGTGCCAGCAGCTTAGTAGCGGCAGGGGAGGGGCCCCAGCATTTT.

The CDR3 DNA is TGCAGCTCGACGAGGGCCTACAATGAGCAGTTCTTC. This translates into CSSTRAYNEQFF. V gene TRBV29-1 combines with J gene TRBJ2-1; a possible D gene is TRBD2 (5 bases). Trimming took off 8 bases at V and 2 bases at J, with 10 bases between the two ends. Germline CDR1 and CDR2: SQVTM and ANQGSEA. The CDR3 is 12 amino acids.

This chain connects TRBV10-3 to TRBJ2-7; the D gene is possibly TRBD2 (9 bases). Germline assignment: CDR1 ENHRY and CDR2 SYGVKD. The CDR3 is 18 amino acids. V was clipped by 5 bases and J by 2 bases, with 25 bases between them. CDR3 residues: CAISQGAGTGTSPYEQYF. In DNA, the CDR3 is TGTGCCATCAGTCAGGGGGCAGGGACCGGGACTAGCCCCTACGAGCAGTACTTC.